This T cell receptor beta chain came from a study of blood T cells in healthy people across ages. Combining a sample-barcoded 5' primer with a J-beta primer mix, a second PCR ran for roughly 7 to 12 cycles. TCRdb independently ran MiXCR on the 5' RACE reads; one entry per CDR3 protein. The table records some 850,000 distinct CDR3 sequences, under 30% of them present only once. After removal of 0 bases from V and 15 bases from J, the junction contained 4 bases not matched to a gene. Germline V lookup: CDR1 SGHTA, CDR2 FQGNSA. The CDR3 has 12 amino acids. The same sample was also studied in work on T cells of mothers and their children. Per that paper: A few healthy Caucasian mothers, along with their six children, were the donors. Maternal samples each gave over 9 million TCR beta CDR3 reads, and child samples about 3 million each.

The sequence came from a boy younger than 18 in good health. The sample was blood. The J gene is TRBJ2-1, the V gene TRBV7-2; 8 bases map to TRBD2. The CDR3 nucleotides read TGTGCCAGCAGCTTAGCAGCGGGGGCAACGTTCTTC. It codes for CASSLAAGATFF.